The clone carrying this T cell receptor beta chain was picked up a small number of times. The entry originates in a study of CD8 T cells in ankylosing spondylitis. Each CDR3 protein is one row after TCRdb ran MiXCR on the 5' RACE reads. The table lists 250,000 to 400,000 distinct CDR3 sequences, approximately 10% of them singletons. The germline V gene has CDR1 SGHAT and CDR2 FQNNGV. The CDR3 has 16 amino acids. After removal of 5 bases from V and 1 base from J, the junction contained 3 bases not matched to a gene. The TCR comes from a female donor with ankylosing spondylitis or in good health (not recorded which). This chain uses TRBV11-2 with TRBJ2-3; 13 nucleotides align to TRBD2. Sequencing input: blood, either unsorted or a sorted T cell fraction (not recorded which). The CDR3 is CASSRGTSGGTDTQYF. As DNA, the CDR3 is TGTGCCAGCAGCCGTGGGACTAGCGGGGGCACAGATACGCAGTATTTT.